The clone carrying this T cell receptor beta chain was detected ten times or more. Its antigen is unidentified. This sample is drawn from a study of type 1 regulatory T cells. Study-level information: This in vitro CD4 product, T-allo10, is enriched for Tr1 cells and alloantigen-specific. General study points: Compared with non-Tr1 cells, Tr1 cells showed a narrower TCR repertoire.

TCRdb called the reads again in MiXCR, with one record for every CDR3 protein. Of approximately 42,000 distinct CDR3 sequences in the sample, approximately 12% were seen once. Trimming cost V 3 bases and J 2 bases, with 14 bases left between them. This CDR3 is built from 14 residues. CDR1 DFQATT and CDR2 SNEGSKA come from the germline V gene (reference sequence). The source of this sequence is a human donor in good health. The gene calls are TRBV20-1 and TRBJ2-7; TRBD1 might be the D (5 bases). The sample taken for sequencing was cultured non-Tr1 T cells, either the whole culture or a sorted T cell fraction (not recorded which). The CDR3 DNA follows: TGCAGTGCTAGCAGGAGCACAGGACCCTACGAGCAGTACTTC. This translates into CSASRSTGPYEQYF.